The 24 T cell receptor beta chains in this list originate from one sample, sequenced in a study of shared clonotypes between healthy human individuals. This table comes from immunoSEQ multiplex PCR, and its TCRdb copy is limited to in-frame clones, with some not included. The profile shows around 2,000,000 clones, just under 95% of them singletons. Positive CCR7 selection of CD45RO-negative cells yielded the naive CD8 cells, and terminally differentiated effector memory CD45RA+ cells were excluded. The sequencing input was naive CD8+ T cells sorted from blood. These receptors originate from a man younger than 35 in good health.

This clone was seen once. The chain links TRBV7-9 to TRBJ2-1; 11 positions match TRBD2. The CDR3 length is 15 residues. Germline CDR1 reads SEHNR; CDR2 reads FQNEAQ (reference sequence). With 8 bases clipped from V and 0 bases from J, the junction kept 3 bases outside the gene matches. DNA for the CDR3: TGTGCCAGCGGTAGCGGGGGGGCCTCCTACAATGAGCAGTTCTTC. This translates into CASGSGGASYNEQFF.

The rearrangement uses TRBV2 and TRBJ1-1, with a possible D match to TRBD1 (6 bases). Germline values: CDR1 SNHLY, CDR2 FYNNEI. Trimming took 0 bases from V and 3 from J, leaving 20 bases between them. The length of the CDR3 is 18 residues. The CDR3: CASSEALLGSEGDTEAFF. The CDR3 DNA reads TGTGCCAGCAGTGAAGCGCTTCTCGGGTCGGAGGGGGACACTGAAGCTTTCTTT.

The V gene is TRBV27, the J gene TRBJ2-1; D call uncertain. The CDR3 runs 15 residues. The V end lost 5 bases, the J end lost 3 bases, and 14 bases lay between the germline ends. From germline, CDR1 is MNHEY and CDR2 SMNVEV (reference sequence). Written as DNA, the CDR3 is TGTGCCAGCAGTCCACCTTCGGGCGGCTACAATGAGCAGTTCTTC. It is translated as CASSPPSGGYNEQFF.

The V call is TRBV9, the J call TRBJ1-2; TRBD1 matches at 12 bases. This CDR3 is built from 17 residues. CDR1 is SGDLS and CDR2 is YYNGEE in the germline V gene. Trimming at V came to 3 bases and at J to 6 bases, leaving 12 bases not matched to a gene. The CDR3 loop is CASSDLLGTGGADGYTF. Here the CDR3 DNA reads TGTGCCAGCAGCGACCTTCTAGGGACAGGGGGCGCGGATGGCTACACCTTC.

Note on this clone: In the same sample, other DNA sequences code for this CDR3. DNA of the CDR3: TGTGCCAGCAGCTTGGTGGCAGGGGTGGGTGAGCAGTACTTC. This gives the protein CASSLVAGVGEQYF. J is TRBJ2-7 and V is TRBV5-6, with TRBD1 as a possible D gene (6 bases). Trimming cost V 0 bases and J 7 bases, with 14 bases left between them. Germline CDR1 reads SGHDT; CDR2 reads YYEEEE. The CDR3 length is 14 residues.

To note about this clone: Other nucleotide sequences from this sample produce the same CDR3. The chain carries TRBV19 and TRBJ2-7, with a weak D call TRBD2 (5 bases). The CDR3 spans 13 residues. Trimming took off 8 bases at V and 1 base at J, with 12 bases between the two ends. Germline CDR1 and CDR2: LNHDA and SQIVND (reference sequence). The CDR3 spells CASGTGGSYEQYF. CDR3 in DNA: TGTGCCAGTGGCACTGGAGGATCCTACGAGCAGTACTTC.

The V gene is TRBV7-8, the J gene TRBJ1-3; D may be TRBD1 (6 bases). This CDR3 comprises 16 residues. Trimming took off 1 base at V and 2 bases at J, with 12 bases between the two ends. The germline V gene has CDR1 SGHVS and CDR2 FQNEAQ. The CDR3 protein is CASSLEGEGTGNTIYF. CDR3 DNA sequence: TGTGCCAGCAGCTTAGAGGGGGAGGGCACTGGAAACACCATATATTTT.

This clone is a singleton in its sample. The V gene is TRBV5-1, the J gene TRBJ1-1; 9 nucleotides match TRBD1. This CDR3 spans 17 amino acids. Germline V gene lookup returns CDR1 SGHRS and CDR2 YFSETQ. After removal of 3 bases from V and 4 bases from J, the junction contained 13 bases not matched to a gene. CDR3 loop: CASSSTVQGALGTEAFF. The CDR3 DNA reads TGCGCCAGCAGCTCGACTGTACAGGGGGCCCTAGGCACTGAAGCTTTCTTT.

The rearrangement joins TRBV27 to TRBJ2-3; D is undetermined. V shed 8 bases and J shed 4 bases, with 13 bases lying between them. The CDR3 consists of 13 residues. Per germline, CDR1 MNHEY and CDR2 SMNVEV (reference sequence). The CDR3 protein is CASSPIQADTQYF. The CDR3, as DNA: TGTGCCAGCTCCCCCATTCAGGCAGATACGCAGTATTTT.

The chain uses TRBV7-9 and TRBJ2-7; 7 bases are a match to TRBD2. Looked up from germline, CDR1 is SEHNR and CDR2 is FQNEAQ (reference sequence). This CDR3 comprises 17 residues. V shed 5 bases, J shed 0 bases, and the junction held 13 bases outside the gene matches. The CDR3 spells CASSPPVLGGDSYEQYF. The CDR3, as DNA: TGTGCCAGCAGCCCCCCAGTGCTGGGGGGGGACTCCTACGAGCAGTACTTC.

CDR3 nucleotide sequence: TGTGCCAGCAGCTTGAAGGTCATGAACACTGAAGCTTTCTTT. Its protein product is CASSLKVMNTEAFF. The chain uses TRBV7-9 and TRBJ1-1; D is unclear. V was trimmed by 3 bases and J by 0 bases, leaving 8 bases between them. The germline V gene encodes CDR1 SEHNR and CDR2 FQNEAQ (reference sequence). The CDR3 totals 14 residues.

V is TRBV5-4 and J is TRBJ2-7; D uncertain. CDR1 SGHNT and CDR2 YYREEE come from the germline V gene (reference sequence). The CDR3 length is 12 residues. V dropped 2 bases and J dropped 5 bases, with 8 bases sitting between them. CDR3 region: CASSFLRDEQYF. The CDR3 coding sequence is TGTGCCAGCAGCTTCCTAAGGGACGAGCAGTACTTC.

V gene TRBV7-8 combines with J gene TRBJ1-1; D not resolved. V lost 5 bases and J 0 bases, leaving 13 bases between the germline ends. Per germline, CDR1 SGHVS and CDR2 FQNEAQ. The CDR3 runs to 15 residues. Here the CDR3 DNA reads TGTGCCAGCAGCCCCCCTAGAGTGGTGAACACTGAAGCTTTCTTT. Protein product: CASSPPRVVNTEAFF.

This chain joins TRBV7-8 and TRBJ2-3; 11 bases agree with TRBD1. Germline assignment: CDR1 SGHVS and CDR2 FQNEAQ. The CDR3 consists of 15 residues. The ends lost 1 base at V and 6 bases at J; junction bases unmatched: 3. CDR3 loop: CASSLGGTGGDTQYF. For the CDR3, the DNA is TGTGCCAGCAGCTTAGGCGGGACAGGGGGTGATACGCAGTATTTT.

This chain uses TRBV6-1 with TRBJ1-5; D gene ambiguous. This CDR3 spans 13 amino acids. Germline V gives CDR1 MNHNS, CDR2 SASEGT. The ends were cut back, 0 bases at V and 6 bases at J, with 6 bases in the middle. CDR3 DNA sequence: TGTGCCAGCAGTGAAGCTCTACGTCAGCCCCAGCATTTT. Its protein is CASSEALRQPQHF.

The chain has TRBV7-9 and TRBJ1-2, with D possibly being TRBD1 (5 bases). Germline-derived CDR1 and CDR2 are SEHNR and FQNEAQ (reference sequence). CDR3 length equals 14 residues. V was cut by 7 bases and J by 3 bases, with 15 bases left in between. The CDR3 DNA is TGTGCCAGCACTCGCCTGGGGGACGACTATGGCTACACCTTC. Translating it yields CASTRLGDDYGYTF.

The chain employs TRBV29-1 and TRBJ2-7, with D unclear. V gave up 2 bases and J gave up 2 bases, with 7 bases separating them. The CDR3 spans 12 residues. CDR1 and CDR2 (germline): SQVTM, ANQGSEA. CDR3 sequence (DNA): TGCAGCGTTGAAACCACCCCCTACGAGCAGTACTTC. It specifies CSVETTPYEQYF.

The genes are TRBV4-1 and TRBJ2-3; 10 positions match TRBD2. The V gene's germline CDR1 is MGHRA and CDR2 YSYEKL. After removal of 4 bases from V and 1 base from J, the junction contained 5 bases not matched to a gene. The CDR3 runs 16 residues. CDR3 DNA sequence: TGCGCCAGCAGCCTCGTGGGGACTAGCGGCACAGATACGCAGTATTTT. This gives the protein CASSLVGTSGTDTQYF.

The chain employs TRBV9 and TRBJ1-2; maybe TRBD1 (5 bases). Germline CDR1 and CDR2: SGDLS and YYNGEE. With 4 bases removed from V and 3 bases from J, the gap between germline ends came to 13 bases. The CDR3 runs to 14 residues. The CDR3 protein is CASSLGTGHYGYTF. CDR3 DNA: TGTGCCAGCAGCCTCGGGACGGGACACTATGGCTACACCTTC.

The rearrangement links TRBV5-1 to TRBJ1-4; D gene unclear. CDR1 and CDR2 from the germline V gene are SGHRS and YFSETQ. The V end lost 0 bases, the J end lost 8 bases, and 17 bases lay between the germline ends. CDR3 size: 16 residues. The CDR3, as DNA: TGCGCCAGCAGCTTGGCAGACCGGGTGTCGGGGGAAAAACTGTTTTTT. This sequence encodes CASSLADRVSGEKLFF.

This chain uses TRBV28 with TRBJ1-2, with unresolved D. The CDR3 is 14 amino acids. Deletions cut 4 bases from V and 4 bases from J, with 13 bases between. Germline V gene data show CDR1 as MDHEN and CDR2 as SYDVKM. CDR3 coding DNA: TGTGCCAGCAGTTCGCGTGTTGTGGTCTATGGCTACACCTTC. It codes for CASSSRVVVYGYTF.

Of note for this clone: The sample contains more than one DNA sequence encoding this CDR3. This chain joins TRBV19 and TRBJ1-5, with D perhaps matching TRBD1 (5 bases). Germline V CDR1 and CDR2: LNHDA, SQIVND (reference sequence). The CDR3 extends over 15 amino acids. Between the trimmed V and J ends, which lost 0 bases and 7 bases, there was a span of 13 bases. CDR3 loop: CASSIDREGDQPQHF. In DNA, the CDR3 is TGTGCCAGTAGTATAGATCGGGAAGGGGACCAGCCCCAGCATTTT.

The sample holds one count of this clone. This chain connects TRBV5-6 to TRBJ2-3, with TRBD1 matching over 7 bases. The V gene end was trimmed by 0 bases and the J gene end by 2 bases; junction bases not matched to a gene: 6. The CDR3 length is 16 residues. Germline V gene sequence: CDR1 SGHDT, CDR2 YYEEEE. DNA for the CDR3: TGTGCCAGCAGCTTGGGGGACAGCAGCCTCACAGATACGCAGTATTTT. Protein sequence: CASSLGDSSLTDTQYF. Complete variable domain (other parts from reference TRBV5-6 and TRBJ2-3): DAGVTQSPTHLIKTRGQQVTLRCSPKSGHDTVSWYQQALGQGPQFIFQYYEEEERQRGNFPDRFSGHQFPNYSSELNVNALLLGDSALYLCASSLGDSSLTDTQYFGPGTRLTVL.

The gene calls are TRBV5-6 and TRBJ1-4; D gene unclear. This CDR3 comprises 12 residues. The V end was cut by 2 bases, the J end by 4 bases, with 3 bases between. CDR1 and CDR2 (germline): SGHDT, YYEEEE. CDR3 coding DNA: TGTGCCAGCAGCTTATATAATGAAAAACTGTTTTTT. Translated, it gives CASSLYNEKLFF.